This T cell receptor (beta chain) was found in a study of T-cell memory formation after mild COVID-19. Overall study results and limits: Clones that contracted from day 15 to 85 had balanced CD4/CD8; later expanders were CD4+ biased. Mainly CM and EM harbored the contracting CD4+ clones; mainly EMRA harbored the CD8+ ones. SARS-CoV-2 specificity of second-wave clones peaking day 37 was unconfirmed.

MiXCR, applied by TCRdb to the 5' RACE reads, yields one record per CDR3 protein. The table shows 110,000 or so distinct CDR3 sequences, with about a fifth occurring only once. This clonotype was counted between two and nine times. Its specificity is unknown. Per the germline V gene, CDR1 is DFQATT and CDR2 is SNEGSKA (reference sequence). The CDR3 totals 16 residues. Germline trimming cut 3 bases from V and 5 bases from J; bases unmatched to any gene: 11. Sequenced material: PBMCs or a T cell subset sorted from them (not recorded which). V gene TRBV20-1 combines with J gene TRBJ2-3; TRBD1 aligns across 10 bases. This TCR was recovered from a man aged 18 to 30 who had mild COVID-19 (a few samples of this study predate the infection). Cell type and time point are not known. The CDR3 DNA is TGCAGTGCTAGCCTTGTCGCCGGGACAGGGGTAGATACGCAGTATTTT. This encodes CSASLVAGTGVDTQYF.